These 2 T cell receptor beta chains came from one sample sequenced in a study of T cells after yellow fever vaccination. TCRdb recomputed calls from the 5' RACE reads with MiXCR, one row per CDR3 protein. This table holds a few hundred thousand distinct CDR3 sequences, under 5% found once. The source material was PBMCs, sampled 5 days after the yellow fever booster vaccination. All receptors come from a man between 18 and 29 years old who received the YFV17D yellow fever vaccine.

This clonotype has just a few counts. The genes are TRBV28 and TRBJ1-6; D not certain. The V end was cut by 7 bases, the J end by 6 bases, with 13 bases between. The germline gives CDR1 MDHEN, CDR2 SYDVKM. The CDR3 runs 14 residues. The CDR3 DNA reads TGTGCCAGCAACCAGAGGACTAGTAATTCACCCCTCCACTTT. Translating gives CASNQRTSNSPLHF.

In its sample, this clonotype was seen a few times. The chain is built from TRBV5-1 and TRBJ2-2, with a possible D match to TRBD1 (6 bases). Germline CDR1 and CDR2: SGHRS and YFSETQ. The CDR3 loop spans 14 amino acids. V gave up 7 bases and J gave up 0 bases, with 10 bases separating them. In nucleotides, the CDR3 is TGCGCCAGCCGACAGGAAACGAACACCGGGGAGCTGTTTTTT. Translation: CASRQETNTGELFF.